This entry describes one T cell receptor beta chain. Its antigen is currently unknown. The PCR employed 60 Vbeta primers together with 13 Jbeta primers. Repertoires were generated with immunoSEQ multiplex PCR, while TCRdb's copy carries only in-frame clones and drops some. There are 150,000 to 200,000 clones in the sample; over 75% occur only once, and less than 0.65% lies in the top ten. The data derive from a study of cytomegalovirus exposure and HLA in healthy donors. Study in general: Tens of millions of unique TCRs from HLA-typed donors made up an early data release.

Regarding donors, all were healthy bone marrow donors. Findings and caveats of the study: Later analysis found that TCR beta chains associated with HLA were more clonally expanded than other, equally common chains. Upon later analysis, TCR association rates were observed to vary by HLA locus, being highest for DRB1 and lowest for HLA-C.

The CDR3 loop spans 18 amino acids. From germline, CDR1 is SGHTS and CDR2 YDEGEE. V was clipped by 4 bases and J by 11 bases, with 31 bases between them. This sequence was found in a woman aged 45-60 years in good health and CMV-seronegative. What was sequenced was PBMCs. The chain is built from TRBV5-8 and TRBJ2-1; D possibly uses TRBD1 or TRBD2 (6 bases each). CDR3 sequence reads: CASSLAGQGLVKTPKQFF. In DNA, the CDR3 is TGTGCCAGCAGCCTGGCGGGGCAGGGGCTCGTCAAGACCCCCAAGCAGTTCTTC.